A selection of T cell receptor beta chains follows, all from one sample in a study of shared clonotypes between healthy human individuals. Using immunoSEQ multiplex PCR, the repertoire was profiled, and TCRdb retains in-frame clones only, with some absent. The table lists about 990,000 clones, around three quarters of them singletons. The sample consisted of memory CD4+ T cells from PBMCs. The receptors shown here come from a man aged 18 to 35 in good health. Some clones in this sample may be carry-over from other donors' samples. Each CDR3 is given with its conserved first and last residue.

J gene	V gene	CDR3 protein
TRBJ1-4	TRBV7-2	CASSPSRRENEKLFF
TRBJ2-7	TRBV25-1	CASSDRDPTEGEQYF
TRBJ1-2	TRBV6-5	CASSRQAANYGYTF
TRBJ1-2	TRBV5-1	CASSLVGTGPYGYTF
TRBJ2-7	TRBV20-1	CSAGRRYEQYF
TRBJ1-1	TRBV11-2	CASSARTGRTNTEAFF
TRBJ2-7	TRBV27	CASSLSFPGTSGRGVRVEQYF
TRBJ2-3	TRBV5-1	CASSFGDTDTQYF
TRBJ1-5	TRBV5-1	CASRPDRGNQPQHF
TRBJ1-2	TRBV4-3	CASSPRVSLGNYGYTF
TRBJ2-7	TRBV4-3	CASSQDDRQTYEQYF
TRBJ2-3	TRBV29-1	CSVDLNHGQADTQYF
TRBJ2-2	TRBV14	CASSHGDRARTGELFF
TRBJ1-2	TRBV28	CASSFGGSGTGYGYTF
TRBJ2-1	TRBV2	CASSVPTTAGVGNEQFF
TRBJ2-1	TRBV7-2	CASSLSRTSGAYNEQFF
TRBJ1-4	TRBV18	CASSPGVRTGREKLFF
TRBJ2-5	TRBV10-3	CAIAGVEETQYF
TRBJ2-7	TRBV7-8	CASSLGIAGAHEQYF
TRBJ2-2	TRBV9	CASSVGGGVGTGELFF
TRBJ1-1	TRBV6-6	CATTRQQGSTEAFF
TRBJ2-2	TRBV7-7	CASSPRTSGSAGELFF
TRBJ2-5	TRBV2	CASRREQETQYF
TRBJ1-3	TRBV18	CASSQGAGNTIYF
TRBJ2-7	TRBV5-5	CASSSARDGHYEQYF
TRBJ2-2	TRBV15	CATSIGAANTGELFF
TRBJ2-7	TRBV5-1	CASSLAGSYEQYF
TRBJ1-2	TRBV5-1	CASSLDRERVGTNYGYTF
TRBJ2-7	TRBV12-5	CATKNLAGAGSREQYF
TRBJ2-6	TRBV18	CASSVESSGANVLTF
TRBJ1-1	TRBV5-1	CASSLDRGHSEAFF
TRBJ2-2	TRBV18	CASSLPRAKDVTGELFF
TRBJ2-2	TRBV5-1	CASSPLAGEAGELFF
TRBJ1-1	TRBV12-5	CASGLVTGGRSEAFF
TRBJ2-7	TRBV18	CASSPARVSSYEQYF
TRBJ2-5	TRBV7-2	CASSFEGEFAETQYF
TRBJ1-2	TRBV19	CASTPRGVVAYTF
TRBJ2-2	TRBV5-4	CASSLPGTGNTGELFF
TRBJ2-7	TRBV5-6	CASSTIFGYEQYF
TRBJ2-4	TRBV7-9	CASAPSDNIQYF
TRBJ1-1	TRBV29-1	CSVGRVATTEAFF
TRBJ2-3	TRBV5-1	CASSSQGGADTQYF
TRBJ2-6	TRBV9	CASSGQDGSSGANVLAF
TRBJ2-7	TRBV11-2	CASSLGQGLAGGEQYF
TRBJ2-3	TRBV21-1	CASSKAAGLGTDTQYF
TRBJ2-5	TRBV2	CASSEGTGETQYF
TRBJ2-1	TRBV9	CASSVEGQEYNEQFF
TRBJ1-4	TRBV5-6	CASSVRAGGSNEKLFF
TRBJ2-7	TRBV30	CAWRERNEQYF
TRBJ2-7	TRBV15	CATSRDREGSYEQYF
TRBJ2-7	TRBV5-4	CASSSPGQGAHEQYF
TRBJ1-1	TRBV5-1	CASRPNDRPTNDAFF
TRBJ2-7	TRBV7-8	CASSQEYEQYF
TRBJ1-1	TRBV5-1	CASSPNSGTVPEAFF
TRBJ1-5	TRBV7-8	CASSSNSNQPQHF
TRBJ1-1	TRBV7-9	CASSLTGGFTEAFF